The 9 T cell receptor beta chains below all came from one sample that was sequenced in a study of blood T cell repertoires in COVID-19. Measured with immunoSEQ multiplex PCR; TCRdb has only the in-frame clones, and not every one. This sample yields tens of thousands of clones, of which approximately 85% are seen a single time; nearly 10% belongs to the top ten. Sequenced material: peripheral blood. The receptors originated from a human donor in a cohort sampled during active COVID-19.

The CDR3 protein is CASSMDRGNTEAFF. DNA for the CDR3: TGTGCCAGTAGTATGGACAGGGGGAACACTGAAGCTTTCTTT. The chain recombines TRBV19 with TRBJ1-1; 9 nucleotides match TRBD1. The V segment lost 3 bases and the J segment 1 base; nucleotides outside the gene matches: 0. This CDR3 has 14 amino acids. The germline V gene encodes CDR1 LNHDA and CDR2 SQIVND (reference sequence).

A single count supports this clone. The V and J genes are TRBV7-6 and TRBJ1-1; 7 nucleotides agree with TRBD1. Germline CDR1 and CDR2: SGHVS and FNYEAQ. The CDR3 loop spans 15 amino acids. Losses at the gene ends were 1 base for V and 2 bases for J; bases not matched to a gene: 4. CDR3 in DNA: TGTGCCAGCAGCTTAGAAGGGGGCGTAAACACTGAAGCTTTCTTT. It translates to CASSLEGGVNTEAFF.

The chain carries TRBV6-5 and TRBJ2-7, with a tentative D call TRBD2 (6 bases). V was trimmed by 8 bases and J by 1 base, leaving 15 bases between them. This CDR3 is 14 amino acids long. Germline-derived CDR1 and CDR2 are MNHEY and SVGAGI. The CDR3: CASAGTLPSYEQYF. The CDR3 DNA reads TGTGCCAGCGCTGGGACTCTCCCATCCTACGAGCAGTACTTC.

This chain connects TRBV5-1 to TRBJ1-1; D unclear. The CDR3 is 14 amino acids. Deletions cut 0 bases from V and 5 bases from J, with 11 bases between. Germline V CDR1 and CDR2: SGHRS, YFSETQ. The CDR3 nucleotides are TGCGCCAGCAGCTTGGATTCAGGAAAAACTGAAGCTTTCTTT. It codes for CASSLDSGKTEAFF.

CDR3 coding DNA: TGTGCCAGCAGCCAAGATACAGGACTAGCGGGAGTTACGCAGTATTTT. It encodes CASSQDTGLAGVTQYF. This chain connects TRBV3-1 (or the pseudogene TRBV3-2) to TRBJ2-3; 13 bases align to TRBD2. The CDR3 runs to 16 residues. The ends lost 0 bases at V and 8 bases at J; junction bases unmatched: 5. In germline, CDR1 is LGHDT, CDR2 YNNKEL (reference sequence).

The sample holds a few counts of this clone. V gene TRBV5-1 combines with J gene TRBJ1-6, with D possibly matching TRBD1 (5 bases). Trimming took off 5 bases at V and 5 bases at J, with 14 bases between the two ends. This CDR3 is 15 amino acids long. Germline V gives CDR1 SGHRS, CDR2 YFSETQ. CDR3 amino acids: CASREVIQDNSPLHF. The CDR3 bases are TGCGCCAGCAGAGAAGTAATACAGGATAATTCACCCCTCCACTTT.

This chain connects TRBV5-1 to TRBJ2-1; weak D call: TRBD2 (5 bases). The CDR3 spans 16 residues. CDR1 is SGHRS, CDR2 YFSETQ, per germline. Trimming took off 2 bases at V and 0 bases at J, with 12 bases between the two ends. CDR3 in DNA: TGCGCCAGCAGCTTCCTACAGCGGAGCTCCTACAATGAGCAGTTCTTC. Encoded protein: CASSFLQRSSYNEQFF.

This clone was observed a handful of times. The chain couples TRBV7-2 to TRBJ1-5, with D unclear. Germline V lookup: CDR1 SGHTA, CDR2 FQGNSA. This CDR3 contains 15 residues. The V end was cut by 3 bases, the J end by 4 bases, with 13 bases between. CDR3: CASSFDVSANQPQHF. The CDR3 DNA follows: TGTGCCAGCAGCTTCGATGTCTCAGCGAATCAGCCCCAGCATTTT. Together with reference TRBV7-2 and TRBJ1-5, the CDR3 gives the full variable domain: GAGVSQSPSNKVTEKGKDVELRCDPISGHTALYWYRQSLGQGLEFLIYFQGNSAPDKSGLPSDRFSAERTGGSVSTLTIQRTQQEDSAVYLCASSFDVSANQPQHFGDGTRLSIL.

The rearrangement joins TRBV7-6 to TRBJ2-3; D uncertain. Germline V gives CDR1 SGHVS, CDR2 FNYEAQ. Trimming took 1 base from V and 3 from J, leaving 8 bases between them. This CDR3 comprises 14 residues. The CDR3 region is CASSLGPETDTQYF. In nucleotides, the CDR3 is TGTGCCAGCAGCTTAGGTCCGGAGACAGATACGCAGTATTTT.